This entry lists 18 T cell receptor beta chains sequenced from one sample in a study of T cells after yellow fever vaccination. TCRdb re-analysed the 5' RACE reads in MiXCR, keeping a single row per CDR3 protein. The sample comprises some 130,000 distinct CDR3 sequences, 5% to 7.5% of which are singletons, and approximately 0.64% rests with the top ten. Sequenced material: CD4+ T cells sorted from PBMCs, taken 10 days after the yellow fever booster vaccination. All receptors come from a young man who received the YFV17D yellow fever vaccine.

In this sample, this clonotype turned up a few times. The CDR3 sequence: CASSTERDRAYGYTF. The CDR3 bases are TGTGCCAGTAGCACAGAAAGGGACAGGGCTTATGGCTACACCTTC. V is TRBV19 and J is TRBJ1-2, with 9 bases that match TRBD1. V was pared by 6 bases and J by 5 bases, with 10 bases of the junction left unmatched. The CDR3 covers 15 residues. Germline V CDR1 and CDR2: LNHDA, SQIVND (reference sequence).

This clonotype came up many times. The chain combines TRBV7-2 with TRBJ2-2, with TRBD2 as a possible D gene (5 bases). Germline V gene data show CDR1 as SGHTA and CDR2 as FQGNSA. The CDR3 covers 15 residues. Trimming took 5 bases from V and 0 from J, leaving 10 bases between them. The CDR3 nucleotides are TGTGCCAGCAGCACTAGACTCCCGAACACCGGGGAGCTGTTTTTT. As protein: CASSTRLPNTGELFF. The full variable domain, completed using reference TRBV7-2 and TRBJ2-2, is GAGVSQSPSNKVTEKGKDVELRCDPISGHTALYWYRQSLGQGLEFLIYFQGNSAPDKSGLPSDRFSAERTGGSVSTLTIQRTQQEDSAVYLCASSTRLPNTGELFFGEGSRLTVL.

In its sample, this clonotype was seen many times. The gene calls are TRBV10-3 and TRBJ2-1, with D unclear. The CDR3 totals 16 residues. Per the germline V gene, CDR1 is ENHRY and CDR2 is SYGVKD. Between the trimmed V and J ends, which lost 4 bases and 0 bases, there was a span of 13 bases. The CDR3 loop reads CAISVGSSSSYNEQFF. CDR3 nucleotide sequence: TGTGCCATCAGTGTTGGGTCGTCGAGCTCCTACAATGAGCAGTTCTTC.

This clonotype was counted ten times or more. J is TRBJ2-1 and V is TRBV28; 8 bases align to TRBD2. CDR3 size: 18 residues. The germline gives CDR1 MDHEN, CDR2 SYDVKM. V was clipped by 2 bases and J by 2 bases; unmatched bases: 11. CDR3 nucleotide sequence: TGTGCCAGCAGTTTAGACTCTATGGCGGGAGGACCCTACAATGAGCAGTTCTTC. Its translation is CASSLDSMAGGPYNEQFF.

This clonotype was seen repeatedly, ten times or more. Written as DNA, the CDR3 is TGCAGTGCCCCGGACAGCCGAGAGTATATTCAGTACTTC. This sequence encodes CSAPDSREYIQYF. The chain combines TRBV20-1 with TRBJ2-4; D perhaps matches TRBD1 (6 bases). Germline V CDR1 and CDR2: DFQATT, SNEGSKA (reference sequence). V was cut by 6 bases and J by 10 bases, with 19 bases left in between. CDR3 size: 13 residues.

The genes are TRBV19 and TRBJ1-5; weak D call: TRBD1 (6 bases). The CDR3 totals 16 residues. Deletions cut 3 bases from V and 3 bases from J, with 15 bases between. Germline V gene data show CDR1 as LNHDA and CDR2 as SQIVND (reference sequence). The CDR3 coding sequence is TGTGCCAGTAGTATTACAGGGCGCTCCTACAATCAGCCCCAGCATTTT. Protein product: CASSITGRSYNQPQHF.

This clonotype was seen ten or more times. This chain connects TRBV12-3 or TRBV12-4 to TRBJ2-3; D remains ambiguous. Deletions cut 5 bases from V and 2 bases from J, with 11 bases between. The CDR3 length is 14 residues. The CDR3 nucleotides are TGTGCCAGCAGTGGAAGCTGGGACACAGATACGCAGTATTTT. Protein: CASSGSWDTDTQYF.

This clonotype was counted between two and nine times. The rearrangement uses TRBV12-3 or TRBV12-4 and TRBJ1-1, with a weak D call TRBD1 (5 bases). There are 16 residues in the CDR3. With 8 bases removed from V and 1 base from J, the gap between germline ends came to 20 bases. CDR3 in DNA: TGTGCCAGCCGAGAGGCAGGGAGGTATTGGAACACTGAAGCTTTCTTT. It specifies CASREAGRYWNTEAFF.

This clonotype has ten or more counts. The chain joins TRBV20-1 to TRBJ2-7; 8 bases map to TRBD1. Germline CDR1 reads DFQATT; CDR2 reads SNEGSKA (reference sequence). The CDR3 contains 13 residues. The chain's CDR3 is CSTAGGNSYEQYF. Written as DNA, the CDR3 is TGCAGCACAGCAGGGGGCAACTCCTACGAGCAGTACTTC.

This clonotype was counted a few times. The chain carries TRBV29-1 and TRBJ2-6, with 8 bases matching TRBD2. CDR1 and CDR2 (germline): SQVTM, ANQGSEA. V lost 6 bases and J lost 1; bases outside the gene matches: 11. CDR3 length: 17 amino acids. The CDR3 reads CSVCEGLVFSGANVLTF. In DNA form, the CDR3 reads TGCAGCGTGTGCGAGGGACTAGTTTTTTCTGGGGCCAACGTCCTGACTTTC. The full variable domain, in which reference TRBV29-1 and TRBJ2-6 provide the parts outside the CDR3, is SAVISQKPSRDICQRGTSLTIQCQVDSQVTMMFWYRQQPGQSLTLIATANQGSEATYESGFVIDKFPISRPNLTFSTLTVSNMSPEDSSIYLCSVCEGLVFSGANVLTFGAGSRLTVL.

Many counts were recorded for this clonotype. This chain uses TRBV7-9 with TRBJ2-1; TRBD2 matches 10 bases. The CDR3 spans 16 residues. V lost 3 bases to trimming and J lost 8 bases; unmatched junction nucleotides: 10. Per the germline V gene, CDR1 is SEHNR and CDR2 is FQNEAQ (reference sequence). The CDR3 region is CASSFSSGRTSHEQFF. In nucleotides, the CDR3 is TGTGCCAGCAGCTTTAGTAGCGGGAGGACCTCCCATGAGCAGTTCTTC.

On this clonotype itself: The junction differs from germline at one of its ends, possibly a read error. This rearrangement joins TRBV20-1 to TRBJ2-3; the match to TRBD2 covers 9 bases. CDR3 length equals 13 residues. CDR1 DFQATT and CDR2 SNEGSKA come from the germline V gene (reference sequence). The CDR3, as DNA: TGCAGTGCCCCAAGCGGGAGGACAGGTACGCAGTATTTT. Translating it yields CSAPSGRTGTQYF.

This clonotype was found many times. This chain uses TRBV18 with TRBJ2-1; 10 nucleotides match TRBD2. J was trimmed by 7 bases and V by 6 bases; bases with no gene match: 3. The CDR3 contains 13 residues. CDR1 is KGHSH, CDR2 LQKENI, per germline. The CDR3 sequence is CASSPSGRNEQFF. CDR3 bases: TGTGCCAGCTCCCCTAGCGGGAGAAATGAGCAGTTCTTC. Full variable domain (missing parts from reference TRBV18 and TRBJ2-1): NAGVMQNPRHLVRRRGQEARLRCSPMKGHSHVYWYRQLPEEGLKFMVYLQKENIIDESGMPKERFSAEFPKEGPSILRIQQVVRGDSAAYFCASSPSGRNEQFFGPGTRLTVL.

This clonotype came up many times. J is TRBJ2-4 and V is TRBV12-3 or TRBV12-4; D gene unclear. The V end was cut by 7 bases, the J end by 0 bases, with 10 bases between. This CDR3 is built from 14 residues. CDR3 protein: CASNFGEAKNIQYF. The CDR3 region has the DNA TGTGCCAGCAATTTTGGGGAAGCCAAAAACATTCAGTACTTC.

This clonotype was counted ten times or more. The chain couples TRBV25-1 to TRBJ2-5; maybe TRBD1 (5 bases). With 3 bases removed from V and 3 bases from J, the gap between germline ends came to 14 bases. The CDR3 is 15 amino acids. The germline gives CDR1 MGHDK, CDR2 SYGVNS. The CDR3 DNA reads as TGTGCCAGCAGTGATCCGGCGGTAGGGGAAGAGACCCAGTACTTC. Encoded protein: CASSDPAVGEETQYF.

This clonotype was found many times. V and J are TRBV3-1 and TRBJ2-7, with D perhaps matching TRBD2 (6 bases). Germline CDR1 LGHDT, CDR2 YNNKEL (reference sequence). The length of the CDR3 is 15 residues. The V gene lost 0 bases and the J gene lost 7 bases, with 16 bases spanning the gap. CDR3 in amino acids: CASSQDGGARREQYF. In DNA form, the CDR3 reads TGTGCCAGCAGCCAAGACGGAGGGGCGAGGAGGGAGCAGTACTTC.

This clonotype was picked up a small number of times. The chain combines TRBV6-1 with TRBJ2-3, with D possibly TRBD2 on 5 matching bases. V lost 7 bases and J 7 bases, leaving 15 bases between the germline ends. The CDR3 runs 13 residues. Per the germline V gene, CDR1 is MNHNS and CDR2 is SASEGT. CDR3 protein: CASKIVSGNTQYF. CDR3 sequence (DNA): TGTGCCAGCAAAATAGTTTCCGGGAATACGCAGTATTTT.

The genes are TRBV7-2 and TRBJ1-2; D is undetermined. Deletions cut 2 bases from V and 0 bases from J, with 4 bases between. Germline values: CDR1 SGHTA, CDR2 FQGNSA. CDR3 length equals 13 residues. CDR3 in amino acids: CASSLQANYGYTF. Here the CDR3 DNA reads TGTGCCAGCAGCTTACAGGCTAACTATGGCTACACCTTC.